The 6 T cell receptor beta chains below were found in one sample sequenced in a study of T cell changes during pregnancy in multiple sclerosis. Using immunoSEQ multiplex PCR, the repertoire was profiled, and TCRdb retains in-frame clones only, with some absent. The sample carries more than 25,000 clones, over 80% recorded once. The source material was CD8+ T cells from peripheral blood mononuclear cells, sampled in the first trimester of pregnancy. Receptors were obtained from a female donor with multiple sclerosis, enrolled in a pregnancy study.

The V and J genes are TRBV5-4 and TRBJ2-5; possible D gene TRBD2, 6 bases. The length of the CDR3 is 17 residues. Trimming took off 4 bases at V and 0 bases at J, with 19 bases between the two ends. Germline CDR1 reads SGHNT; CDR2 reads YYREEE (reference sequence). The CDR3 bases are TGTGCCAGCAGCCCCGGACTGGAGCGGGCATACCAAGAGACCCAGTACTTC. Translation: CASSPGLERAYQETQYF.

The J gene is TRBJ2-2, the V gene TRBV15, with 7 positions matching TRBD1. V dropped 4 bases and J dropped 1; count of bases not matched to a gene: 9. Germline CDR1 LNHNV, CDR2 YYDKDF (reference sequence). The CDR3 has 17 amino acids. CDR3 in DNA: TGTGCCACCAGCACTGGAGAGGGACAGTGGAACACCGGGGAGCTGTTTTTT. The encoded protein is CATSTGEGQWNTGELFF.

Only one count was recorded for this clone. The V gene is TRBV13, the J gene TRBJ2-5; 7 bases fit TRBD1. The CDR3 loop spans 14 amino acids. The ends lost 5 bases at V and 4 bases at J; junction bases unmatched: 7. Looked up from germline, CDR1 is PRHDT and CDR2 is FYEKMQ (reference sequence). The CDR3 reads CASSERQGVETQYF. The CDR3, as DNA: TGTGCCAGCAGCGAACGACAGGGAGTAGAGACCCAGTACTTC.

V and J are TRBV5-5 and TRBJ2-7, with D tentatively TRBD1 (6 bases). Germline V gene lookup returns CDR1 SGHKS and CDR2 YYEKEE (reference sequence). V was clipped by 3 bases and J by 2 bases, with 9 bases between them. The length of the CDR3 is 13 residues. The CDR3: CASSWNRAYEQYF. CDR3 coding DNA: TGTGCCAGCAGCTGGAACAGGGCCTACGAGCAGTACTTC.

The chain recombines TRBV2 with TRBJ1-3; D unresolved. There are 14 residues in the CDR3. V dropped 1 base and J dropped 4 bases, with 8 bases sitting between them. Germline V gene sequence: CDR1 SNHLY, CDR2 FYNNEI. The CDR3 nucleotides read TGTGCCAGCAGTGAAGGGCCAATCGGAAACACCATATATTTT. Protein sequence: CASSEGPIGNTIYF.

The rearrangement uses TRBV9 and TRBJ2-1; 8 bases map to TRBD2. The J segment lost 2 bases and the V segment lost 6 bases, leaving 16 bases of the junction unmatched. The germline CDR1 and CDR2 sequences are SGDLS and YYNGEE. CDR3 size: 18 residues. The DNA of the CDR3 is TGTGCCAGCACCCTAGCGGGCATAGAGGCAGTCGCCTACAATGAGCAGTTCTTC. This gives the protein CASTLAGIEAVAYNEQFF.